This T cell receptor beta chain was obtained from a study of cytomegalovirus exposure and HLA in healthy donors. Study summary: There were roughly 80 million unique TCRs (from HLA-typed donors) in an early data release.

The PCR had 60 Vbeta and 13 Jbeta primers. The assay was immunoSEQ multiplex PCR, and TCRdb's table has in-frame clones only and misses some. This sample has approximately 190,000 clones; over 65% occur once, and the top ten carry 2% to 3%. V was clipped by 7 bases and J by 6 bases, with 12 bases between them. This CDR3 is 12 amino acids long. Germline CDR1 is WSHSY and CDR2 is SAAADI. This chain links TRBV10-2 with TRBJ1-1; a possible D gene is TRBD1 (5 bases). The sequenced sample was PBMCs. The source of this sequence is a woman between 45 and 60 years old in good health and CMV-seropositive. The CDR3 DNA sequence: TGCGCCAGCACCTCAGGGTCGGCTGAAGCTTTCTTT. Translated: CASTSGSAEAFF.